This entry lists 10 T cell receptor beta chains sequenced from one sample in a study of cytomegalovirus exposure and HLA in healthy donors. The PCR ran on 60 Vbeta and 13 Jbeta primers. Assay: immunoSEQ multiplex PCR; the TCRdb copy retains only in-frame clones and omits some. Of 150,000 to 200,000 clones listed, over 60% are singletons. Sequenced sample: PBMCs. These receptors were obtained from a woman between 40 and 55 years old in good health and CMV-seronegative.

This chain joins TRBV6-1 and TRBJ1-6; no definite D call. Deletions cut 1 base from V and 9 bases from J, with 4 bases between. The CDR3 has 12 amino acids. From germline, CDR1 is MNHNS and CDR2 SASEGT. CDR3 amino acids: CASSEGGSPLHF. The CDR3 DNA follows: TGTGCCAGCAGTGAAGGAGGTTCACCCCTCCACTTT.

The chain employs TRBV25-1 and TRBJ1-2; D unclear. V lost 6 bases, J lost 6 bases, and 17 bases lay in between. Germline V lookup: CDR1 MGHDK, CDR2 SYGVNS. This CDR3 region has 14 residues. This CDR3 is CASSFLRGSDGYTF. CDR3 in DNA: TGTGCCAGCAGCTTTCTCCGGGGATCGGATGGCTACACCTTC.

The chain is built from TRBV9 and TRBJ1-1; no clear D gene. In germline, CDR1 is SGDLS, CDR2 YYNGEE. The CDR3 is made up of 15 amino acids. V was trimmed by 4 bases and J by 1 base, leaving 14 bases between them. CDR3 region: CASSLQLSGNTEAFF. The DNA for the CDR3 is TGTGCCAGCAGCCTCCAACTCTCGGGGAACACTGAAGCTTTCTTT.

This clone has only one observation. The rearrangement uses TRBV5-1 and TRBJ1-2, with TRBD1 matching 9 bases. The CDR3 has 16 amino acids. The trim removed 3 bases at V and 5 bases at J, leaving 11 bases unmatched. Germline CDR1 and CDR2: SGHRS and YFSETQ. The CDR3 region is CASSSEPGQGEYGYTF. CDR3 bases: TGCGCCAGCAGCTCAGAGCCGGGACAGGGAGAATATGGCTACACCTTC.

This clone has a single count. The V call is TRBV11-3, the J call TRBJ1-5; TRBD1 matches at 11 bases. Germline V gene sequence: CDR1 SGHNT, CDR2 YENEEA. V was pared by 1 base and J by 0 bases, with 11 bases of the junction left unmatched. This CDR3 is built from 20 residues. CDR3 amino acids: CASSLVRRTGGPYSNQPQHF. CDR3 bases: TGTGCCAGCAGCTTAGTGCGACGGACAGGGGGCCCTTATAGCAATCAGCCCCAGCATTTT.

This clone was observed once. The V gene is TRBV19, the J gene TRBJ2-1; weak D call: TRBD2 (5 bases). With 7 bases removed from V and 4 bases from J, the gap between germline ends came to 14 bases. Germline lookup yields CDR1 LNHDA and CDR2 SQIVND (reference sequence). The CDR3 has 14 residues. The CDR3, as DNA: TGTGCCAGTACCCCGGGGTCCATTTACAATGAGCAGTTCTTC. Translating it yields CASTPGSIYNEQFF.

The rearrangement uses TRBV5-5 and TRBJ2-2; TRBD1 matches at 8 bases. V lost 4 bases, J lost 4 bases, and 9 bases stayed unmatched. This CDR3 comprises 16 residues. Per germline, CDR1 SGHKS and CDR2 YYEKEE (reference sequence). CDR3 sequence (DNA): TGTGCCAGCAGCCTGACCGGGACAGGACTCACCGGGGAGCTGTTTTTT. This gives the protein CASSLTGTGLTGELFF. Full variable domain (missing parts from reference TRBV5-5 and TRBJ2-2): DAGVTQSPTHLIKTRGQQVTLRCSPISGHKSVSWYQQVLGQGPQFIFQYYEKEERGRGNFPDRFSARQFPNYSSELNVNALLLGDSALYLCASSLTGTGLTGELFFGEGSRLTVL.

This clone was counted between two and nine times. This sequence joins TRBV7-9 and TRBJ2-3, with 10 bases aligning to TRBD2. CDR1 is SEHNR and CDR2 is FQNEAQ in the germline V gene (reference sequence). V lost 2 bases to trimming and J lost 6 bases; unmatched junction nucleotides: 5. CDR3 length: 15 amino acids. CDR3 in amino acids: CASSLRSGRDDTQYF. As DNA, the CDR3 is TGTGCCAGCAGCTTACGAAGCGGGAGGGACGATACGCAGTATTTT.

The rearrangement uses TRBV18 and TRBJ1-6; TRBD1 agrees at 9 bases. The CDR3 runs 15 residues. Germline loops: CDR1 KGHSH, CDR2 LQKENI. V dropped 6 bases and J dropped 7; count of bases not matched to a gene: 7. CDR3 bases: TGTGCCAGCTCTCAAGAGACAGGGGGAAATTCACCCCTCCACTTT. Its protein is CASSQETGGNSPLHF.

J is TRBJ2-1 and V is TRBV30; a possible D gene is TRBD2 (5 bases). Trimming removed 7 bases from V and 5 bases from J, with 12 bases in between. The germline V gene has CDR1 GTSNPN and CDR2 SVGIG (reference sequence). CDR3 size: 12 residues. CDR3 loop: CALVAGDNEQFF. In DNA, the CDR3 is TGTGCCTTGGTAGCCGGGGACAATGAGCAGTTCTTC.